This TCR beta chain was obtained from a study of blood T cell repertoires in COVID-19. Across the whole study: The United States, Italy and Spain were the sources of the acute and convalescent COVID-19 samples. Sources were T cells, B-cell-depleted T cells, or PBMCs; the material itself was cDNA or gDNA.

Original analysis: Scientists estimated how many nucleated cells there were by amplifying reference gene primers. TCRdb's table, derived via immunoSEQ multiplex PCR, lists solely in-frame clones and lacks some. The D gene and trimming were derived from the DNA, and the V and J assignments and clone size from that table. The data contain over 200,000 clones, less than 90% of them singletons. Before being deemed recovered, Cohort 3 donors had two negative PCRs, clearance, or symptom resolution. Germline values: CDR1 KGHSH, CDR2 LQKENI. CDR3 length equals 16 residues. Trimming removed 3 bases from V and 0 bases from J, with 12 bases in between. The table lists this clone with a few counts.

The rearrangement uses TRBV18 and TRBJ1-5; D unresolved. The source of this sequence is a woman in her forties who had recovered from COVID-19. Specimen: PBMCs or T cells enriched from blood (not recorded which). The CDR3 reads CASSPNSLDSNQPQHF. In DNA form, the CDR3 reads TGTGCCAGCTCACCGAATAGTCTAGATAGCAATCAGCCCCAGCATTTT.